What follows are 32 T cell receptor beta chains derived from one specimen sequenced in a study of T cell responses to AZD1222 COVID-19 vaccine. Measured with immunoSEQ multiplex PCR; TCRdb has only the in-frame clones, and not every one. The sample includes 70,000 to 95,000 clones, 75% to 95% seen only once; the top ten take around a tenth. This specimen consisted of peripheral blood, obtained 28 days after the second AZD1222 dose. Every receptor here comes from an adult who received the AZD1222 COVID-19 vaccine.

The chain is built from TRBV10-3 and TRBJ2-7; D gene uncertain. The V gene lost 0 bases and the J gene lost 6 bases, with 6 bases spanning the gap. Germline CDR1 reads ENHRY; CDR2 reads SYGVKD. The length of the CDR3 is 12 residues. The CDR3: CAISESIREQYF. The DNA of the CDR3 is TGTGCCATCAGTGAGTCGATTCGCGAGCAGTACTTC.

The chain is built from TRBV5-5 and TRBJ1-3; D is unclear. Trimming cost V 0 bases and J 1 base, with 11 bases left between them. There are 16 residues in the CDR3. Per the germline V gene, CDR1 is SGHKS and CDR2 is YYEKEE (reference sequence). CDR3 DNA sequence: TGTGCCAGCAGCTTGGGGCAGGATCGTTCTGGAAACACCATATATTTT. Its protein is CASSLGQDRSGNTIYF. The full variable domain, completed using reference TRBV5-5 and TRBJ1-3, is DAGVTQSPTHLIKTRGQQVTLRCSPISGHKSVSWYQQVLGQGPQFIFQYYEKEERGRGNFPDRFSARQFPNYSSELNVNALLLGDSALYLCASSLGQDRSGNTIYFGEGSWLTVV.

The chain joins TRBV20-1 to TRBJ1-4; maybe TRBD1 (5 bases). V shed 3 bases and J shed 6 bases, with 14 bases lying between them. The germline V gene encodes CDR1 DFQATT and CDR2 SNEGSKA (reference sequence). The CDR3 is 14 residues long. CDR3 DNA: TGCAGTGCTAGTAGGGGACCGCGGGATGAAAAACTGTTTTTT. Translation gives CSASRGPRDEKLFF.

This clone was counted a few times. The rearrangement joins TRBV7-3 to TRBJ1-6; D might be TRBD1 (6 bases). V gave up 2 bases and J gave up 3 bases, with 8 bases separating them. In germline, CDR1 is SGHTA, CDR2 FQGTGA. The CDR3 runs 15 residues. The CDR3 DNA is TGTGCCAGCAGCTTAGAGGGGGACTATAATTCACCCCTCCACTTT. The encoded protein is CASSLEGDYNSPLHF.

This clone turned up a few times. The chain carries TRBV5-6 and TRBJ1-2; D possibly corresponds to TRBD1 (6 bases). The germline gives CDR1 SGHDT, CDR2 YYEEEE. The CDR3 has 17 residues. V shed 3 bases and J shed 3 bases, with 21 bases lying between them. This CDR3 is CASSSTKFRQEDYGYTF. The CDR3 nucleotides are TGTGCCAGCAGCTCAACTAAGTTTAGACAGGAGGACTATGGCTACACCTTC.

This chain's CDR3 is CASSPPQGNTDTQYF. CDR3 nucleotide sequence: TGTGCCAGCAGTCCCCCGCAGGGTAACACAGATACGCAGTATTTT. The J gene is TRBJ2-3, the V gene TRBV28, with D perhaps TRBD1 (5 bases). V was pared by 5 bases and J by 2 bases, with 14 bases between. Germline V gene data show CDR1 as MDHEN and CDR2 as SYDVKM. The CDR3 runs 15 residues. Drawing the rest from reference TRBV28 and TRBJ2-3, the complete variable domain is DVKVTQSSRYLVKRTGEKVFLECVQDMDHENMFWYRQDPGLGLRLIYFSYDVKMKEKGDIPEGYSVSREKKERFSLILESASTNQTSMYLCASSPPQGNTDTQYFGPGTRLTVL.

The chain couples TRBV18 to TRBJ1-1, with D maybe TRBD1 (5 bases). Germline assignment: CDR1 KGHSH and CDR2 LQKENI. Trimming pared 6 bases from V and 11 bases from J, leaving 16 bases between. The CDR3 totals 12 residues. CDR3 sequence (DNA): TGTGCCAGCTCCCCAGAGGGGCTACGGGCTTTCTTT. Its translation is CASSPEGLRAFF.

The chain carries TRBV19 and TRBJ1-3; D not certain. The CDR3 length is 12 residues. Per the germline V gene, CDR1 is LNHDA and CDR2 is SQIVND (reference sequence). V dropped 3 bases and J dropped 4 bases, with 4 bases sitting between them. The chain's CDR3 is CASSIRGNTIYF. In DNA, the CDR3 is TGTGCCAGTAGTATCAGGGGAAACACCATATATTTT.

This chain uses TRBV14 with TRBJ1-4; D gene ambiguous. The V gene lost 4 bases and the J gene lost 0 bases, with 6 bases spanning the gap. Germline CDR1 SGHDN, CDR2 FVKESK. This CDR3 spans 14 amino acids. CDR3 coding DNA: TGTGCCAGCAGCCTATTTGCAACTAATGAAAAACTGTTTTTT. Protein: CASSLFATNEKLFF.

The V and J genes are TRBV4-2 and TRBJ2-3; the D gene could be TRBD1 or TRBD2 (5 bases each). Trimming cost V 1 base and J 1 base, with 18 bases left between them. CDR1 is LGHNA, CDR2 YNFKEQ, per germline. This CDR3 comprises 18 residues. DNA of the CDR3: TGTGCCAGCAGCCAAGTTGCGGTGGGGGAAGGGGGCACAGATACGCAGTATTTT. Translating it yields CASSQVAVGEGGTDTQYF.

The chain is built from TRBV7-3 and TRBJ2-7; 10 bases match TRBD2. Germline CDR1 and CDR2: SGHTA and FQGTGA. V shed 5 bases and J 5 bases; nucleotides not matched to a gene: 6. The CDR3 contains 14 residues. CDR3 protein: CASSAGTSVNEQYF. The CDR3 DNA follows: TGTGCCAGCAGCGCCGGGACTAGCGTCAACGAGCAGTACTTC.

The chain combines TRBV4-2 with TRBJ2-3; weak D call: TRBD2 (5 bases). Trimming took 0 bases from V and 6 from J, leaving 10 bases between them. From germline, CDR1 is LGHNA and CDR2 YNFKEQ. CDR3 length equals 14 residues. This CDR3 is CASSQDGPGDTQYF. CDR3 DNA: TGTGCCAGCAGCCAAGACGGTCCGGGGGATACGCAGTATTTT.

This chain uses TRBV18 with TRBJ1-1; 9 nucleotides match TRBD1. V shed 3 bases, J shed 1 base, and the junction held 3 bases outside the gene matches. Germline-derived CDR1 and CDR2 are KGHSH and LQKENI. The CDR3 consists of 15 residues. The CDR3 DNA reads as TGTGCCAGCTCACCGGGACAGGGCCGGAACACTGAAGCTTTCTTT. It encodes CASSPGQGRNTEAFF.

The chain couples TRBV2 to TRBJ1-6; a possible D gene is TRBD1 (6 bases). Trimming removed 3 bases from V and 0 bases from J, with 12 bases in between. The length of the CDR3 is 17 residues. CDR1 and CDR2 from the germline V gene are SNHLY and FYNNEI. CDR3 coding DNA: TGTGCCAGCAGTGAGGGGGGCAGGGGCTCCTATAATTCACCCCTCCACTTT. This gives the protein CASSEGGRGSYNSPLHF.

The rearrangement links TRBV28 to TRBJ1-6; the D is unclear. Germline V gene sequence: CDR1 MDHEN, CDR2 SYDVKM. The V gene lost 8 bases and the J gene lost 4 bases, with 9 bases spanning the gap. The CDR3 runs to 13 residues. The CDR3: CASVPAYNSPLHF. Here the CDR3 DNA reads TGTGCCAGCGTCCCAGCGTATAATTCACCCCTCCACTTT.

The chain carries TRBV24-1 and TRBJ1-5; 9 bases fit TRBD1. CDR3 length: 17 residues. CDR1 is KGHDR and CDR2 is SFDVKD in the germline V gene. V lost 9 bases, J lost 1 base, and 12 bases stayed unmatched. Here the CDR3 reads CATGDRADPRSNQPQHF. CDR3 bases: TGTGCCACCGGGGACAGGGCAGACCCTCGGAGCAATCAGCCCCAGCATTTT.

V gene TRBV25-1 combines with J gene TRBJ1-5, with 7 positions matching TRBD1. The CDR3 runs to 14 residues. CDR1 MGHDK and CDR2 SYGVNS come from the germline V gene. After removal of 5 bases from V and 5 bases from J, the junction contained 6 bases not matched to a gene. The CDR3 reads CASSQTGRDQPQHF. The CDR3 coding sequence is TGTGCCAGCAGTCAGACAGGGAGAGATCAGCCCCAGCATTTT.

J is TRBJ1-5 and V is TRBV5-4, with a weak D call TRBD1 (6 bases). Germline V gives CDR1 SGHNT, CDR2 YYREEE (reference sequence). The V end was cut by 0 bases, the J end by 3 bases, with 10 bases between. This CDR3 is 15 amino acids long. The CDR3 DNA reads TGTGCCAGCAGCTTGGATCAGGGGAACAATCAGCCCCAGCATTTT. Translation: CASSLDQGNNQPQHF.

The CDR3 sequence: CAWIPRLGGTEAFF. In DNA, the CDR3 is TGTGCCTGGATCCCTAGACTGGGGGGCACTGAAGCTTTCTTT. The chain joins TRBV30 to TRBJ1-1, with D tentatively TRBD1 (5 bases). This CDR3 comprises 14 residues. Trimming removed 4 bases at V and 4 bases at J, with 16 bases between. Germline CDR1 and CDR2: GTSNPN and SVGIG (reference sequence).

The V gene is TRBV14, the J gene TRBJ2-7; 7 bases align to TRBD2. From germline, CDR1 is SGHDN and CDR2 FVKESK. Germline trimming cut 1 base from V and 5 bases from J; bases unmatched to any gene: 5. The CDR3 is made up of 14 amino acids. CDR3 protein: CASSQGLATNEQYF. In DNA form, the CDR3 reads TGTGCCAGCAGCCAAGGACTAGCAACTAACGAGCAGTACTTC. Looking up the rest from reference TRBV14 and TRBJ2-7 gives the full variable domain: EAGVTQFPSHSVIEKGQTVTLRCDPISGHDNLYWYRRVMGKEIKFLLHFVKESKQDESGMPNNRFLAERTGGTYSTLKVQPAELEDSGVYFCASSQGLATNEQYFGPGTRLTVT.

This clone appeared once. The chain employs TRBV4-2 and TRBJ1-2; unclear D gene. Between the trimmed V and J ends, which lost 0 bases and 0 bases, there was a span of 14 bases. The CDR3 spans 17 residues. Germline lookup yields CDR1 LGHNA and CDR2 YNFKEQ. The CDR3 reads CASSQEPRDGANYGYTF. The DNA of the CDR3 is TGTGCCAGCAGCCAAGAACCAAGAGACGGGGCTAACTATGGCTACACCTTC.

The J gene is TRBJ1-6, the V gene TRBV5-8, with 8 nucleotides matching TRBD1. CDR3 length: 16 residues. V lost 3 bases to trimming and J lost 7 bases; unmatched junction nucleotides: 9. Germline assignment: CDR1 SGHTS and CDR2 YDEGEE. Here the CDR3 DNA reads TGTGCCAGCAGCTATCAGGGGGCGCAAGGAAATTCACCCCTCCACTTT. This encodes CASSYQGAQGNSPLHF.

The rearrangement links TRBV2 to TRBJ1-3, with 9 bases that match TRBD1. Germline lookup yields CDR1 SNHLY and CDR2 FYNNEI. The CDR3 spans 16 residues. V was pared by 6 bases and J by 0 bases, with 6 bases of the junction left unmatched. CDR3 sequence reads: CASRRGQGSSGNTIYF. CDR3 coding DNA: TGTGCCAGCAGACGCGGACAGGGGAGCTCTGGAAACACCATATATTTT.

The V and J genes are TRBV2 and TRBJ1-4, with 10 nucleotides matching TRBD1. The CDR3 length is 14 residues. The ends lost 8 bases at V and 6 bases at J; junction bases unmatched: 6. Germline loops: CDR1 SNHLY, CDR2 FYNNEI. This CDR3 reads CASGRDRGHEKLFF. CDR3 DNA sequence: TGTGCCAGCGGGAGGGACAGGGGACATGAAAAACTGTTTTTT.

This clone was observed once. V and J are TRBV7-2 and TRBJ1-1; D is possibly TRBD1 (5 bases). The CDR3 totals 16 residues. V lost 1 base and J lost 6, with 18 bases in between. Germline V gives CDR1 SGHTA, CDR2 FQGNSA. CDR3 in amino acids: CASSLGLTRVSPEAFF. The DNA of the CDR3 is TGTGCCAGCAGCTTAGGGTTGACCAGGGTGAGTCCTGAAGCTTTCTTT.

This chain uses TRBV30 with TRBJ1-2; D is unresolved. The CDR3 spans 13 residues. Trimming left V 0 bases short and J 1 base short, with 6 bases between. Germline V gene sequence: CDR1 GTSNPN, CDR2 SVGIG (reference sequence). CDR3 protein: CAWSVGINYGYTF. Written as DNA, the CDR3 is TGTGCCTGGAGTGTAGGAATTAACTATGGCTACACCTTC.

The CDR3, as DNA: TGTGCCAGTAGTATAGATCTTGGCGGGAGGGCCAACGATGAGCAGTTCTTC. It translates to CASSIDLGGRANDEQFF. The V gene is TRBV19, the J gene TRBJ2-1; 9 positions match TRBD2. The CDR3 spans 17 residues. The J segment lost 8 bases and the V segment lost 0 bases, leaving 11 bases of the junction unmatched. CDR1 and CDR2 (germline): LNHDA, SQIVND (reference sequence).

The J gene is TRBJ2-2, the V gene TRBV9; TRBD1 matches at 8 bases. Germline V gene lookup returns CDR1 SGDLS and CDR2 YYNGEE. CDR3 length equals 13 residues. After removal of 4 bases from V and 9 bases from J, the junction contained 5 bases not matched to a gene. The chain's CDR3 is CASSPGQGRELFF. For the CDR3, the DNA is TGTGCCAGCAGCCCCGGACAGGGCCGGGAGCTGTTTTTT.

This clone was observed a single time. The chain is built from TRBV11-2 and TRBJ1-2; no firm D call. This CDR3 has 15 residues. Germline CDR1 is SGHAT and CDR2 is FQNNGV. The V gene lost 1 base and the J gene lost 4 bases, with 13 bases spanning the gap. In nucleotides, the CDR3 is TGTGCCAGCAGCTTAGTGTACCCGGCGGGCTATGGCTACACCTTC. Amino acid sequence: CASSLVYPAGYGYTF.

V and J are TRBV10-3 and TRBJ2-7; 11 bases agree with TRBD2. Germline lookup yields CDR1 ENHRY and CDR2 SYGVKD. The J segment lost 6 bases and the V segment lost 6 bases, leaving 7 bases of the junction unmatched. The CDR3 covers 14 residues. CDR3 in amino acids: CAISATLAGGEQYF. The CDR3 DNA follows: TGTGCCATCAGCGCTACCCTAGCGGGGGGCGAGCAGTACTTC.

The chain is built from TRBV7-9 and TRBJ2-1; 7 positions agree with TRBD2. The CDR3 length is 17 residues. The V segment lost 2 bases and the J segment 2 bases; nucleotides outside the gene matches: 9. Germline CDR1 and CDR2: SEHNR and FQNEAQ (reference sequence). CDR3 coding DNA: TGTGCCAGCAGCTTATTGGGGATGCGGGGGACCTACAATGAGCAGTTCTTC. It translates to CASSLLGMRGTYNEQFF. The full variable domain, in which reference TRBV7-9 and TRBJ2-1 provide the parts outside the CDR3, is DTGVSQNPRHKITKRGQNVTFRCDPISEHNRLYWYRQTLGQGPEFLTYFQNEAQLEKSRLLSDRFSAERPKGSFSTLEIQRTEQGDSAMYLCASSLLGMRGTYNEQFFGPGTRLTVL.

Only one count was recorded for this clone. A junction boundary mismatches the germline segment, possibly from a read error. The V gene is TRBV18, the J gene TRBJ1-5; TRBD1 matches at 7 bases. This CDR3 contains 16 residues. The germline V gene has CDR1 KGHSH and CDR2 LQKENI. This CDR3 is CASSQRQGNSNRPQHF. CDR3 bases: TGTGCCAGCTCCCAGCGACAGGGCAATAGCAATCGGCCCCAGCATTTT.